Shown below are 30 T cell receptor beta chains from a single sample sequenced in a study of OX40 agonist ivuxolimab in advanced cancers. Here immunoSEQ multiplex PCR was the method, and the copy in TCRdb shows in-frame clones only, minus some. The sample carries about 92,000 clones, more than 85% recorded once. Sequenced material: CD4+ or CD8+ T cells sorted from blood, taken in a trial of the OX40 agonist ivuxolimab. These receptor sequences come from an adult with an advanced solid tumor such as melanoma, head and neck, liver or kidney cancer.

The chain is built from TRBV7-2 and TRBJ1-5; D ambiguous. In germline, CDR1 is SGHTA, CDR2 FQGNSA. CDR3 length: 16 amino acids. Trimming shortened V by 1 base and J by 3 bases, and 13 bases separated the two germline ends. CDR3 nucleotides: TGTGCCAGCAGCTTAGAGGGTAGGGATTTCAATCAGCCCCAGCATTTT. Protein: CASSLEGRDFNQPQHF. Using reference TRBV7-2 and TRBJ1-5 for the parts outside the CDR3, the full variable domain is GAGVSQSPSNKVTEKGKDVELRCDPISGHTALYWYRQSLGQGLEFLIYFQGNSAPDKSGLPSDRFSAERTGGSVSTLTIQRTQQEDSAVYLCASSLEGRDFNQPQHFGDGTRLSIL.

Note on this clone: The sample holds other DNA sequences that translate to the same CDR3. The chain is built from TRBV5-6 and TRBJ2-1, with 14 bases lining up with TRBD2. The CDR3 is made up of 16 amino acids. Losses at the gene ends were 3 bases for V and 1 base for J; bases not matched to a gene: 0. Germline V gives CDR1 SGHDT, CDR2 YYEEEE. The CDR3 DNA reads TGTGCCAGCAGCTGGACTAGCGGGAGGTCCTACAATGAGCAGTTCTTC. This codes for CASSWTSGRSYNEQFF. The full variable domain, its missing parts supplied by reference TRBV5-6 and TRBJ2-1, is DAGVTQSPTHLIKTRGQQVTLRCSPKSGHDTVSWYQQALGQGPQFIFQYYEEEERQRGNFPDRFSGHQFPNYSSELNVNALLLGDSALYLCASSWTSGRSYNEQFFGPGTRLTVL.

This clone was observed a few times. The V and J genes are TRBV7-9 and TRBJ1-2; 11 bases line up with TRBD1. CDR1 SEHNR and CDR2 FQNEAQ come from the germline V gene (reference sequence). Trimming removed 5 bases from V and 6 bases from J; junction bases left unmatched: 11. The CDR3 is 16 residues long. The DNA of the CDR3 is TGTGCCAGCAGCCCGCTCCCAGGACAGGGGGCTAATGGCTACACCTTC. Translated, it gives CASSPLPGQGANGYTF.

The chain carries TRBV18 and TRBJ2-3; 9 nucleotides line up with TRBD2. The ends lost 4 bases at V and 0 bases at J; junction bases unmatched: 2. Germline CDR1 and CDR2: KGHSH and LQKENI. The CDR3 spans 15 residues. The CDR3 loop is CASSQTSGSTDTQYF. CDR3 bases: TGTGCCAGCTCACAAACTAGCGGGAGCACAGATACGCAGTATTTT. The variable domain in full, with the rest retrieved from reference TRBV18 and TRBJ2-3, is NAGVMQNPRHLVRRRGQEARLRCSPMKGHSHVYWYRQLPEEGLKFMVYLQKENIIDESGMPKERFSAEFPKEGPSILRIQQVVRGDSAAYFCASSQTSGSTDTQYFGPGTRLTVL.

This chain connects TRBV28 to TRBJ2-7; the D gene is possibly TRBD2 (5 bases). Trimming left V 6 bases short and J 4 bases short, with 19 bases between. The CDR3 extends over 15 amino acids. CDR1 and CDR2 from the germline V gene are MDHEN and SYDVKM. CDR3 in amino acids: CASSPPTSRGYEQYF. The CDR3 region has the DNA TGTGCCAGCAGCCCGCCGACCTCCCGAGGGTACGAGCAGTACTTC.

Concerning this clone: The same CDR3 also results from other DNA sequences found in this sample. The chain couples TRBV14 to TRBJ2-7; D is ambiguous. CDR3 length equals 11 residues. The V gene's germline CDR1 is SGHDN and CDR2 FVKESK. V lost 2 bases and J 3 bases, leaving 2 bases between the germline ends. The CDR3 nucleotides read TGTGCCAGCAGCCAAAACTACGAGCAGTACTTC. Its translation is CASSQNYEQYF.

The chain joins TRBV5-8 to TRBJ1-4, with a possible D match to TRBD1 (6 bases). CDR1 SGHTS and CDR2 YDEGEE come from the germline V gene. The ends were cut back, 0 bases at V and 5 bases at J, with 14 bases in the middle. The CDR3 contains 16 residues. Written as DNA, the CDR3 is TGTGCCAGCAGCTTGGGGACAGTCGCTACAAATGAAAAACTGTTTTTT. This gives the protein CASSLGTVATNEKLFF.

The rearrangement links TRBV4-1 to TRBJ1-4, with 7 bases aligning to TRBD1. Trimming cost V 1 base and J 8 bases; bases outside gene matches: 22. CDR1 and CDR2 from the germline V gene are MGHRA and YSYEKL. The CDR3 runs 20 residues. CDR3 DNA sequence: TGCGCCAGCAGCCAAGTGGGGACAGCCTTAGCAGCCCTAGAGGAAGAAAAACTGTTTTTT. Encoded protein: CASSQVGTALAALEEEKLFF.

The rearrangement links TRBV5-1 to TRBJ2-1, with D perhaps matching TRBD1 (5 bases). Trimming left V 2 bases short and J 2 bases short, with 11 bases between. This CDR3 is 15 amino acids long. The germline gives CDR1 SGHRS, CDR2 YFSETQ. In DNA form, the CDR3 reads TGCGCCAGCAGCTTTGACAGCCGTCCCTACAATGAGCAGTTCTTC. Residues: CASSFDSRPYNEQFF.

The chain couples TRBV5-1 to TRBJ2-2; 8 nucleotides agree with TRBD1. Germline CDR1 and CDR2: SGHRS and YFSETQ. The CDR3 has 14 amino acids. The J segment lost 3 bases and the V segment lost 5 bases, leaving 3 bases of the junction unmatched. The CDR3 DNA sequence: TGCGCCAGCAGTCGACAGGGGTACACCGGGGAGCTGTTTTTT. It encodes CASSRQGYTGELFF.

The rearrangement uses TRBV7-8 and TRBJ2-1; D is possibly TRBD2 (6 bases). V was shortened by 0 bases and J by 10 bases, with 10 bases between the two germline ends. The CDR3 has 13 amino acids. CDR1 is SGHVS and CDR2 is FQNEAQ in the germline V gene. The CDR3 sequence is CASSLAGGREQFF. CDR3 sequence (DNA): TGTGCCAGCAGCTTAGCGGGAGGACGGGAGCAGTTCTTC.

CDR3 DNA sequence: TGTGCCAGCACTCCGGGACAGGGTTCCTACAATGAGCAGTTCTTC. Amino acids: CASTPGQGSYNEQFF. The rearrangement uses TRBV25-1 and TRBJ2-1, with 9 bases that match TRBD1. The germline CDR1 and CDR2 sequences are MGHDK and SYGVNS. The V segment lost 7 bases and the J segment 1 base; nucleotides outside the gene matches: 5. The CDR3 has 15 residues.

The chain couples TRBV27 to TRBJ2-7; D is uncertain. From germline, CDR1 is MNHEY and CDR2 SMNVEV (reference sequence). The V end was cut by 7 bases, the J end by 2 bases, with 15 bases between. The CDR3 has 14 amino acids. CDR3 nucleotides: TGTGCCAGCACCCAAGCGCAGGCCCCCTACGAGCAGTACTTC. This gives the protein CASTQAQAPYEQYF.

This clone has only one observation. This chain uses TRBV2 with TRBJ2-5; TRBD1 matches 9 bases. The CDR3 is 14 amino acids. V shed 4 bases, J shed 7 bases, and the junction held 7 bases outside the gene matches. Per the germline V gene, CDR1 is SNHLY and CDR2 is FYNNEI. In DNA form, the CDR3 reads TGTGCCAGCAGTGCACAGGGGGCTCGGGTGACCCAGTACTTC. This gives the protein CASSAQGARVTQYF. The whole variable domain, remainder taken from reference TRBV2 and TRBJ2-5, is EPEVTQTPSHQVTQMGQEVILRCVPISNHLYFYWYRQILGQKVEFLVSFYNNEISEKSEIFDDQFSVERPDGSNFTLKIRSTKLEDSAMYFCASSAQGARVTQYFGPGTRLLVL.

In its sample, this clone was seen once. This chain links TRBV18 with TRBJ2-1; 14 positions agree with TRBD2. This CDR3 has 15 amino acids. Trimming took 5 bases from V and 8 from J; bases not matched to a gene: 5. Germline V gives CDR1 KGHSH, CDR2 LQKENI. The CDR3 DNA follows: TGTGCCAGCTCATCAAGACTAGCGGGAGGGGATGAGCAGTTCTTC. It is translated as CASSSRLAGGDEQFF.

The rearrangement joins TRBV2 to TRBJ2-5; the D is unclear. This CDR3 region has 12 residues. CDR1 and CDR2 from the germline V gene are SNHLY and FYNNEI. Trimming left V 9 bases short and J 4 bases short, with 12 bases between. The CDR3 DNA is TGTGCCAGTACGACACTTCCAGAGACCCAGTACTTC. Protein sequence: CASTTLPETQYF.

This clone was observed once. As DNA, the CDR3 is TGCGCCAGCAGCTTGGGGCAGCAGTCTGATGAGCAGTTCTTC. It translates to CASSLGQQSDEQFF. V gene TRBV5-1 combines with J gene TRBJ2-1, with no clear D. The CDR3 length is 14 residues. Trimming removed 0 bases from V and 8 bases from J, with 12 bases in between. The germline V gene has CDR1 SGHRS and CDR2 YFSETQ.

J is TRBJ2-7 and V is TRBV5-1; TRBD2 might be the D (6 bases). The V and J ends lost 0 bases and 0 bases respectively, with 16 bases between them. CDR1 is SGHRS, CDR2 YFSETQ, per germline. The CDR3 loop spans 17 amino acids. The CDR3 loop reads CASSLEATSWSSYEQYF. The CDR3 nucleotides read TGCGCCAGCAGCTTGGAAGCTACTAGCTGGTCCTCCTACGAGCAGTACTTC. Complete variable domain (other parts from reference TRBV5-1 and TRBJ2-7): KAGVTQTPRYLIKTRGQQVTLSCSPISGHRSVSWYQQTPGQGLQFLFEYFSETQRNKGNFPGRFSGRQFSNSRSEMNVSTLELGDSALYLCASSLEATSWSSYEQYFGPGTRLTVT.

The genes are TRBV6-4 and TRBJ2-1; 10 nucleotides match TRBD2. Losses at the gene ends were 5 bases for V and 5 bases for J; bases not matched to a gene: 3. The CDR3 is made up of 14 amino acids. Germline CDR1 is MRHNA and CDR2 is SNTAGT. Here the CDR3 reads CASSLLAGNNEQFF. CDR3 nucleotide sequence: TGTGCCAGCAGTTTACTAGCGGGGAACAATGAGCAGTTCTTC.

The chain recombines TRBV19 with TRBJ2-5; 11 bases are shared with TRBD2. Germline assignment: CDR1 LNHDA and CDR2 SQIVND (reference sequence). The CDR3 covers 16 residues. V was pared by 4 bases and J by 3 bases, with 7 bases of the junction left unmatched. CDR3 coding DNA: TGTGCCAGTAGTAGGGCTAGCGGGAGGATAGAAGAGACCCAGTACTTC. Translation gives CASSRASGRIEETQYF. Drawing the rest from reference TRBV19 and TRBJ2-5, the complete variable domain is DGGITQSPKYLFRKEGQNVTLSCEQNLNHDAMYWYRQDPGQGLRLIYYSQIVNDFQKGDIAEGYSVSREKKESFPLTVTSAQKNPTAFYLCASSRASGRIEETQYFGPGTRLLVL.

The V call is TRBV18, the J call TRBJ1-1; D not resolved. The length of the CDR3 is 14 residues. Trimming cost V 3 bases and J 4 bases, with 12 bases left between them. Germline assignment: CDR1 KGHSH and CDR2 LQKENI. The DNA of the CDR3 is TGTGCCAGCTCACCTCCTTCCACGTCCACTGAAGCTTTCTTT. It codes for CASSPPSTSTEAFF.

Only one count was recorded for this clone. The rearrangement uses TRBV28 and TRBJ1-1, with D perhaps matching TRBD1 (5 bases). The germline V gene encodes CDR1 MDHEN and CDR2 SYDVKM. There are 12 residues in the CDR3. With 6 bases removed from V and 7 bases from J, the gap between germline ends came to 12 bases. CDR3: CASRPGPNEAFF. CDR3 bases: TGTGCCAGCAGGCCGGGGCCGAATGAAGCTTTCTTT.

J is TRBJ2-7 and V is TRBV28, with D unresolved. V lost 5 bases, J lost 5 bases, and 10 bases lay in between. Per the germline V gene, CDR1 is MDHEN and CDR2 is SYDVKM. The CDR3 has 12 residues. The CDR3 loop reads CASSTPPHEQYF. The CDR3 region has the DNA TGTGCCAGCAGTACCCCGCCCCACGAGCAGTACTTC.

V and J are TRBV29-1 and TRBJ2-7; tentatively, D is TRBD1 (8 bases). Trimming pared 8 bases from V and 6 bases from J, leaving 20 bases between. The CDR3 has 13 residues. Germline V CDR1 and CDR2: SQVTM, ANQGSEA. The chain's CDR3 is CSTGGGYSSEQYF. The CDR3 DNA sequence: TGCAGCACAGGGGGAGGGTACTCTTCCGAGCAGTACTTC.

This sequence joins TRBV12-5 and TRBJ2-3; TRBD2 agrees at 12 bases. CDR1 LGHNT and CDR2 FRNRAP come from the germline V gene. Trimming removed 1 base from V and 6 bases from J; junction bases left unmatched: 8. The CDR3 covers 17 residues. The CDR3 coding sequence is TGTGCTAGTGGTTTGGGCAGACTAGCGGGAGCGATGGATACGCAGTATTTT. This sequence encodes CASGLGRLAGAMDTQYF.

This clone was counted a single time. The V call is TRBV10-3, the J call TRBJ2-1; 11 nucleotides match TRBD2. J lost 6 bases, V lost 3 bases, and 1 base had no gene match. The CDR3 consists of 14 residues. Germline V gene data show CDR1 as ENHRY and CDR2 as SYGVKD. The CDR3 coding sequence is TGTGCCATCAGTGAACTAGCGGGAGTCAATGAGCAGTTCTTC. It translates to CAISELAGVNEQFF.

This rearrangement joins TRBV10-1 to TRBJ2-5, with 7 nucleotides matching TRBD1. V lost 0 bases and J lost 6; bases outside the gene matches: 4. Germline V gene data show CDR1 as WNHNN and CDR2 as SYGVQD (reference sequence). The length of the CDR3 is 14 residues. The CDR3 is CASSESATGKTQYF. The CDR3 DNA follows: TGCGCCAGCAGTGAGTCGGCGACAGGGAAGACCCAGTACTTC.

The chain couples TRBV7-2 to TRBJ2-7, with TRBD1 identical over 10 bases. The germline V gene encodes CDR1 SGHTA and CDR2 FQGNSA. V lost 3 bases and J lost 2; bases outside the gene matches: 4. The CDR3 contains 15 residues. The CDR3 loop reads CASSLGQGRTYEQYF. Here the CDR3 DNA reads TGTGCCAGCAGCTTGGGACAGGGGCGTACCTACGAGCAGTACTTC.

This clone was seen more than once but under ten times. Its ends do not fully match the called genes, so a read error is possible. The chain combines TRBV5-6 with TRBJ2-4, with D unclear. This CDR3 has 14 amino acids. Germline assignment: CDR1 SGHDT and CDR2 YYEEEE. The CDR3 nucleotides read TGTGCCAGCAGCTTAGGGCAGGCCATAAACATTCAGTACTTC. This gives the protein CASSLGQAINIQYF. Complete variable domain (other parts from reference TRBV5-6 and TRBJ2-4): DAGVTQSPTHLIKTRGQQVTLRCSPKSGHDTVSWYQQALGQGPQFIFQYYEEEERQRGNFPDRFSGHQFPNYSSELNVNALLLGDSALYLCASSLGQAINIQYFGAGTRLSVL.

The chain links TRBV7-2 to TRBJ2-5; D remains unclear. This CDR3 spans 14 amino acids. The ends were cut back, 0 bases at V and 5 bases at J, with 10 bases in the middle. CDR1 is SGHTA, CDR2 FQGNSA, per germline. The CDR3 region is CASSLAGPRETQYF. CDR3 nucleotide sequence: TGTGCCAGCAGCTTAGCCGGGCCCCGGGAGACCCAGTACTTC.